The sequence of this TCR beta chain was determined in a study of T cells in localized non-small cell lung cancer. Whole-study findings and limits: Tumor trailed uninvolved adjacent lung in T cell clonality, which peaked there. Of the top 100 tumor clones, median roughly 60 were in adjacent lung, some 29 among its top 100. Sequencing involved a lone tumor region, leaving heterogeneity possible. In the blood, greater T cell density corresponded to longer overall survival.

Details on this clone: Its antigen is not identified. This same CDR3 is encoded by further DNA sequences in the sample.

The V end lost 2 bases, the J end lost 6 bases, and 9 bases lay between the germline ends. The CDR3 runs 13 residues. Germline V lookup: CDR1 SGDLS, CDR2 YYNGEE. Sequencing used immunoSEQ multiplex PCR; TCRdb keeps in-frame clones, though not all of them. The data contain about 2,800 clones, about 39% of them seen just once; the ten biggest clones take up 9.5% to 10%. V usage is TRBV9 and J usage is TRBJ1-3, with D possibly matching TRBD1 (6 bases). The receptor was isolated from a male donor aged 60 or older with stage I squamous cell lung carcinoma. Specimen: lung tumor tissue, collected before any cancer treatment. The chain's CDR3 is CASSVEGENTIYF. The DNA of the CDR3 is TGTGCCAGCAGCGTGGAGGGGGAAAACACCATATATTTT.